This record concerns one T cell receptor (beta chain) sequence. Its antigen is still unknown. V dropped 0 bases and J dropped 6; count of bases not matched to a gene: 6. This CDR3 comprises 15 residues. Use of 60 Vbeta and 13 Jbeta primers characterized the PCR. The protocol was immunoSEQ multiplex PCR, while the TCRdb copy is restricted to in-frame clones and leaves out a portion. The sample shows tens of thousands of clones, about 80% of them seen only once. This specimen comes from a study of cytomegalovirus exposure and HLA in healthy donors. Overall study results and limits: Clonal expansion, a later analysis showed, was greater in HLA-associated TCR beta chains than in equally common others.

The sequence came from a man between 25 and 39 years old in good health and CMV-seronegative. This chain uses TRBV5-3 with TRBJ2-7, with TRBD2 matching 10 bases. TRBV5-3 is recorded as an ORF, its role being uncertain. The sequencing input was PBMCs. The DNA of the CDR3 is TGTGCCAGAAGCTTGGGCCTAGCGGGAGTAGGCGAGCAGTACGTC. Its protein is CARSLGLAGVGEQYV.